A selection of T cell receptor beta chains follows, all from one sample in a study of shared clonotypes between healthy human individuals. Some clones are missing from TCRdb's copy, which holds only in-frame ones; the method was immunoSEQ multiplex PCR. In the table there are 2,500,000 or so clones, 80% to 95% of which are singletons. Sequencing used naive CD4+ T cells from PBMCs. Receptors were obtained from a man between 18 and 29 years old in good health. Some clones in this sample may be carry-over from other donors' samples. CDR3s include the opening cysteine and the closing phenylalanine or tryptophan.

v_call,cdr3_aa
TRBV27,CASSSRGNEQFF
TRBV27,CASSLIAGGPLEQYF
TRBV9,CASSVGQGRTEAFF
TRBV18,CASSPPGGKGNTEAFF
TRBV28,CASSLAGLGGQETQYF
TRBV28,CASKVGTGIGQPQHF
TRBV5-1,CASSLGVKMFSYEQYF
TRBV7-9,CASSLERGTRRRTEAFF
TRBV5-1,CASSLEGQGFREQFF
TRBV7-2,CASSLGPPSSYNEQFF
TRBV7-3,CASSLKDGRSTDTQYF
TRBV28,CASTTLRASGYNEQFF
TRBV9,CASRREASGNTIYF
TRBV29-1,CSARDRGEAFF
TRBV5-1,CASSAGQNIFRYTF
TRBV6-6,CASSYGTIPYEQYF
TRBV10-3,CAISESGGNSGANVLTF
TRBV28,CASRLQGGSSYEQYF